The rows below give T cell receptor beta chains drawn from one sample of a study of blood T cell repertoires in COVID-19. Generated by immunoSEQ multiplex PCR, the TCRdb table keeps only in-frame clones and is missing some. In the table there are under 200,000 clones, approximately 81% of which are singletons. Source material: peripheral blood. These receptors were obtained from an elderly woman with acute or convalescent COVID-19. The CDR3 runs from the conserved cysteine through the conserved F or W. A D gene is named only where the DNA matches it firmly. Clone size is given for some rows only: seen once, a few or many times, or a class if the clone is expanded.

D: NA; J: TRBJ2-3; V: TRBV5-1; size: once; DNA: TGCGCCAGCAAGGTGTGGCAGGGGCCAGATACGCAGTATTTT; CDR3: CASKVWQGPDTQYF
D: NA; J: TRBJ1-2; V: TRBV2; size: once; DNA: TGTGCCAGCAGTGAAGGGACAACTCTCTATGGCTACACCTTC; CDR3: CASSEGTTLYGYTF
D: NA; J: TRBJ1-6; V: TRBV7-9; size: NA; DNA: TGTGCCAGCAGCTCCACCGGCACAAAGGGGCTCTATAATTCACCCCTCCACTTT; CDR3: CASSSTGTKGLYNSPLHF
D: TRBD2; J: TRBJ2-7; V: TRBV6-5; size: NA; DNA: TGTGCCAGCAGTATTAGCGGGCCCCCCTACGAGCAGTACTTC; CDR3: CASSISGPPYEQYF
D: NA; J: TRBJ1-5; V: TRBV6-1; size: NA; DNA: TGTGCCAGCAGTGAACTGGGGGCCGAACAGCCCCAGCATTTT; CDR3: CASSELGAEQPQHF
D: TRBD2; J: TRBJ2-7; V: TRBV27; size: NA; DNA: TGTGCCAGCAGTATCCAACCCGGGACTACCTACGAGCAGTACTTC; CDR3: CASSIQPGTTYEQYF
D: NA; J: TRBJ2-7; V: TRBV21-1; size: NA; DNA: NA; CDR3: CASSKVASGASGHEQYF
D: NA; J: TRBJ1-2; V: TRBV15; size: few; DNA: TGTGCCACCAGCAGAGATCCGACAGGACTGATGTATGGCTACACCTTC; CDR3: CATSRDPTGLMYGYTF
D: TRBD1; J: TRBJ2-1; V: TRBV24-1; size: NA; DNA: TGTGCCACCAGTGATTTGCGGGACAGCTACAATGAGCAGTTCTTC; CDR3: CATSDLRDSYNEQFF
D: TRBD1; J: TRBJ1-5; V: TRBV6-5; size: NA; DNA: TGTGCCAGCAGCAGACAGGGGGGGGACAATCAGCCCCAGCATTTT; CDR3: CASSRQGGDNQPQHF
D: NA; J: TRBJ2-3; V: TRBV6-2/TRBV6-3; size: NA; DNA: TGTGCCAGCAGTTACTCTGACTGGCCCCAAAGGACAGATACGCAGTATTTT; CDR3: CASSYSDWPQRTDTQYF
D: TRBD2; J: TRBJ2-4; V: TRBV7-2; size: NA; DNA: TGTGCCAGCAGCTCCGGACTAGCGGGAGGGTCCAAAAACATTCAGTACTTC; CDR3: CASSSGLAGGSKNIQYF
D: NA; J: TRBJ1-2; V: TRBV28; size: few; DNA: TGTGCCAGCAGTGGGAGTACCCAGATTTCAGGCTACACCTTC; CDR3: CASSGSTQISGYTF
D: NA; J: TRBJ2-6; V: TRBV20-1; size: NA; DNA: TGCAGTGCTAGTGGTGATGCGTCCACTGGGGCCAACGTCCTGACTTTC; CDR3: CSASGDASTGANVLTF
D: NA; J: TRBJ1-5; V: TRBV19; size: NA; DNA: TGTGCCAGTAGCGGGGGGGCAGCGAGCAATCAGCCCCAGCATTTT; CDR3: CASSGGAASNQPQHF
D: TRBD1; J: TRBJ1-3; V: TRBV2; size: few; DNA: TGTGCCAGCAGGGGACAGGCGTTCTCTGGAAACACCATATATTTT; CDR3: CASRGQAFSGNTIYF
D: TRBD2; J: TRBJ2-1; V: TRBV18; size: NA; DNA: TGTGCCAGCTCTCCCCGGGGACTAGCGGGGAATGAGCAGTTCTTC; CDR3: CASSPRGLAGNEQFF